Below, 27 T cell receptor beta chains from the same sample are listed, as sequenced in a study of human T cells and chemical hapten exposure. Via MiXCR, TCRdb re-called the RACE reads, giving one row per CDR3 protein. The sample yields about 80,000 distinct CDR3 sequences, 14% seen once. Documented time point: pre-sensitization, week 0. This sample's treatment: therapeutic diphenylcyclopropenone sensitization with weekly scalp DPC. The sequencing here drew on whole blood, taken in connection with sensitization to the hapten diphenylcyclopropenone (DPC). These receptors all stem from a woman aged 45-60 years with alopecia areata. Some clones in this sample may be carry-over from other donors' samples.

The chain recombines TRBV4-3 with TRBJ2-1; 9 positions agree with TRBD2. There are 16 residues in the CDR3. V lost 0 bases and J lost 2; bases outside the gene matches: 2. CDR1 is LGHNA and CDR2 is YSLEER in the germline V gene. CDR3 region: CASSQESSGAYNEQFF. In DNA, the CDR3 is TGCGCCAGCAGCCAAGAATCTAGCGGGGCCTACAATGAGCAGTTCTTC.

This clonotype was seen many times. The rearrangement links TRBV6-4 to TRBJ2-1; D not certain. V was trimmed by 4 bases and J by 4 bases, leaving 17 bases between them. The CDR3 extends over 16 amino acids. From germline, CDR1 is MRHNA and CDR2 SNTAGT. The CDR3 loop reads CASSAQSEIGYNEQFF. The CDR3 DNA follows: TGTGCCAGCAGTGCCCAAAGCGAGATCGGTTACAATGAGCAGTTCTTC.

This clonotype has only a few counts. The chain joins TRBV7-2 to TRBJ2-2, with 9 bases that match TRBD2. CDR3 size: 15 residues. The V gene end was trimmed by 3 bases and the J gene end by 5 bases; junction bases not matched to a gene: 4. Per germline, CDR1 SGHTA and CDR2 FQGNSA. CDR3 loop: CASSFGSGRTGELFF. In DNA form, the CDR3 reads TGTGCCAGCAGCTTCGGTAGCGGGAGAACCGGGGAGCTGTTTTTT.

The CDR3 protein is CASSLMWGQGRYNEQFF. CDR3 nucleotide sequence: TGTGCCAGCAGCTTAATGTGGGGACAGGGCAGATACAATGAGCAGTTCTTC. The chain is built from TRBV11-2 and TRBJ2-1; 9 nucleotides agree with TRBD1. CDR1 and CDR2 from the germline V gene are SGHAT and FQNNGV. The CDR3 totals 17 residues. V dropped 2 bases and J dropped 4; count of bases not matched to a gene: 9.

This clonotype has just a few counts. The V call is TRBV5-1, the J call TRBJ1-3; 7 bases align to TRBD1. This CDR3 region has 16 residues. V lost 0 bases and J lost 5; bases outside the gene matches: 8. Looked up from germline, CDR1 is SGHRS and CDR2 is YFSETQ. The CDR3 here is CASSLGRGPGRNTIYF. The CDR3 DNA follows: TGCGCCAGCAGCTTGGGTAGGGGGCCGGGTAGAAACACCATATATTTT.

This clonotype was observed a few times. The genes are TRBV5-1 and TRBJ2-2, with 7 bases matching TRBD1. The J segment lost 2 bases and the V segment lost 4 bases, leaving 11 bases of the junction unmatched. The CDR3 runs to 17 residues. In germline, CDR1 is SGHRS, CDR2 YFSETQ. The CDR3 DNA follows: TGCGCCAGCAGCCTCTACGGACAGGCAGACAACACCGGGGAGCTGTTTTTT. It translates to CASSLYGQADNTGELFF. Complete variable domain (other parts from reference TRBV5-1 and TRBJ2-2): KAGVTQTPRYLIKTRGQQVTLSCSPISGHRSVSWYQQTPGQGLQFLFEYFSETQRNKGNFPGRFSGRQFSNSRSEMNVSTLELGDSALYLCASSLYGQADNTGELFFGEGSRLTVL.

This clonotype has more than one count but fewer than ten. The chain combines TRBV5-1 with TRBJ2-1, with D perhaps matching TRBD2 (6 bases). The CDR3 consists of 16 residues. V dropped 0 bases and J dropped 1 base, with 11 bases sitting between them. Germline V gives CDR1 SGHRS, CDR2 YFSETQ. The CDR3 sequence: CASSLDSGISYNEQFF. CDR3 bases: TGCGCCAGCAGCTTGGATAGCGGAATATCCTACAATGAGCAGTTCTTC.

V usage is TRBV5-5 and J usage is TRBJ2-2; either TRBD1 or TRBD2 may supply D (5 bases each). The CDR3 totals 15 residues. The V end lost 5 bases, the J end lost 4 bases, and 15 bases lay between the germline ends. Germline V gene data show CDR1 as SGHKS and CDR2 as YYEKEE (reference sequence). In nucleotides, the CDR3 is TGTGCCAGCAGTCCCGTCGGGGCCCCCACCGGGGAGCTGTTTTTT. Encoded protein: CASSPVGAPTGELFF.

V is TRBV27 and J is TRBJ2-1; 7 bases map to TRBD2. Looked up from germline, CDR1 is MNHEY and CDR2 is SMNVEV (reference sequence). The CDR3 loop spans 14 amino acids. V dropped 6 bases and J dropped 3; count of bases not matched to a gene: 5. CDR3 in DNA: TGTGCCAGCAGGGAGCGGGGCCTCTACAATGAGCAGTTCTTC. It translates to CASRERGLYNEQFF.

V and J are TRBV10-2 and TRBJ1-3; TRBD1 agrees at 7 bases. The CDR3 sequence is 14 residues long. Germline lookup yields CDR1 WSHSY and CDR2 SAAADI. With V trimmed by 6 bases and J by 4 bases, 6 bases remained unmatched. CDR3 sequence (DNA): TGCGCCAGCAGAGGAGGGACAGTCGGAAACACCATATATTTT. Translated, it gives CASRGGTVGNTIYF.

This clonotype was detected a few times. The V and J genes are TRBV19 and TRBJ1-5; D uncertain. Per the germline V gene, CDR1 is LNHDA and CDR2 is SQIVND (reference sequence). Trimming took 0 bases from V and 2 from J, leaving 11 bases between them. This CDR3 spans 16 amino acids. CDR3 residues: CASSIDLWGRNQPQHF. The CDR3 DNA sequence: TGTGCCAGTAGTATAGATCTTTGGGGTCGCAATCAGCCCCAGCATTTT.

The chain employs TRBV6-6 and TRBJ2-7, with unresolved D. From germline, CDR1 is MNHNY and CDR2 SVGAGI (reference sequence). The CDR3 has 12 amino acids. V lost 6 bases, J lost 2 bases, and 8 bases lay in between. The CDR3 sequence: CASSPSTYEQYF. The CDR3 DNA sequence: TGTGCCAGCAGCCCTTCAACCTACGAGCAGTACTTC.

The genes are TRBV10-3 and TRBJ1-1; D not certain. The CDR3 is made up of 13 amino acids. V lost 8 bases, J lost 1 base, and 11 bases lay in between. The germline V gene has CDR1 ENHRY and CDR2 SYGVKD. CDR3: CAIRRVGNTEAFF. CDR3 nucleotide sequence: TGTGCCATCCGAAGGGTAGGGAACACTGAAGCTTTCTTT.

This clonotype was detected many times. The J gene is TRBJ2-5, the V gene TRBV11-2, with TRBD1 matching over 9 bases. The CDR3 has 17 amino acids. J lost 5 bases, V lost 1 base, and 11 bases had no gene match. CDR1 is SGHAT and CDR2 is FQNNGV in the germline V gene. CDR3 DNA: TGTGCCAGCAGCTTAGGGCCCCCGGGACAGGGCCAGGAGACCCAGTACTTC. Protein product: CASSLGPPGQGQETQYF.

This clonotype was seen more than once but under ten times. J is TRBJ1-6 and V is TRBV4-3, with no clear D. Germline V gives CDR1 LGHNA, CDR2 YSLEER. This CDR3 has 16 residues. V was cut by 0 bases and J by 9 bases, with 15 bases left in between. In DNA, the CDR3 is TGCGCCAGCAGCCAAGAAGTCCGGGGTCTTGGTTCACCCCTCCACTTT. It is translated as CASSQEVRGLGSPLHF.

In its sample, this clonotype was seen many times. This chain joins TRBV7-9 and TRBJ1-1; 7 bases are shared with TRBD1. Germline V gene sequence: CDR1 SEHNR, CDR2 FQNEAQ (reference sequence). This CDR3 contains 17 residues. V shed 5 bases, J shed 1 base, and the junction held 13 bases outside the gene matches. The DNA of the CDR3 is TGTGCCAGCAGCCCCTTCGGAGGAGGGGGCAGGAACACTGAAGCTTTCTTT. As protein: CASSPFGGGGRNTEAFF.

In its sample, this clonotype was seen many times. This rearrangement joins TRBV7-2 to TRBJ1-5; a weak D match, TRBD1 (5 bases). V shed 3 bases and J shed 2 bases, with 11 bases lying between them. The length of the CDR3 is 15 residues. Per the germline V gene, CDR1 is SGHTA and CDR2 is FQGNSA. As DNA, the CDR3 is TGTGCCAGCAGCTTTTCAGGGTATGGCAATCAGCCCCAGCATTTT. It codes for CASSFSGYGNQPQHF.

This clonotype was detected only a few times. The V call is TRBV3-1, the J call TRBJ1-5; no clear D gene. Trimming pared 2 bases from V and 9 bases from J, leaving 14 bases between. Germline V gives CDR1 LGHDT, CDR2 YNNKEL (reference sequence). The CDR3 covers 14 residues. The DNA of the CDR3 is TGTGCCAGCAGCCAATCCCGAAGCTTGGGGCCCCAGCATTTT. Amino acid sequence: CASSQSRSLGPQHF. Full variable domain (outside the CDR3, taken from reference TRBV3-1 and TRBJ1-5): DTAVSQTPKYLVTQMGNDKSIKCEQNLGHDTMYWYKQDSKKFLKIMFSYNNKELIINETVPNRFSPKSPDKAHLNLHINSLELGDSAVYFCASSQSRSLGPQHFGDGTRLSIL.

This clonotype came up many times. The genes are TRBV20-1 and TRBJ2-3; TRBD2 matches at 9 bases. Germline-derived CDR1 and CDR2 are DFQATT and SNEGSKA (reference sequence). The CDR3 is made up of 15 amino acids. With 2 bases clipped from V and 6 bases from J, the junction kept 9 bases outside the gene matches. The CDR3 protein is CSARTGVAGADTQYF. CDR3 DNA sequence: TGCAGTGCTAGAACCGGGGTAGCGGGAGCGGATACGCAGTATTTT.

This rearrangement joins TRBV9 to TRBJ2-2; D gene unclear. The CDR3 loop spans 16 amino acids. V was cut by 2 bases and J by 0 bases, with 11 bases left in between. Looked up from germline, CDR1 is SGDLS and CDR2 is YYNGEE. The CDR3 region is CASSVRQFANTGELFF. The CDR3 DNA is TGTGCCAGCAGCGTTAGGCAGTTCGCGAACACCGGGGAGCTGTTTTTT.

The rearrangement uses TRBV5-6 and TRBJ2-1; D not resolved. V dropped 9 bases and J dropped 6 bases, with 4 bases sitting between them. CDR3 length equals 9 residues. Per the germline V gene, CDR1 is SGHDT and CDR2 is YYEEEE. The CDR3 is CAKGNEQFF. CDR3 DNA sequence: TGTGCCAAAGGCAATGAGCAGTTCTTC.

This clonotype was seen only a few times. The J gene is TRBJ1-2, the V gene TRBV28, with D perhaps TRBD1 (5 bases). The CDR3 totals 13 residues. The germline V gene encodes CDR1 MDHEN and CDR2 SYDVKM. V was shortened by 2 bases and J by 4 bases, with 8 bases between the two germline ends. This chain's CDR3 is CASSLGRVYGYTF. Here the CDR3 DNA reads TGTGCCAGCAGTTTAGGCAGGGTCTATGGCTACACCTTC.

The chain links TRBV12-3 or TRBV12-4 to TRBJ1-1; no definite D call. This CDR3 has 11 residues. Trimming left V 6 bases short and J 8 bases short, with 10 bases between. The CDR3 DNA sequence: TGTGCCAGCAGCCCCGTGAGAGAAGCTTTCTTT. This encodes CASSPVREAFF.

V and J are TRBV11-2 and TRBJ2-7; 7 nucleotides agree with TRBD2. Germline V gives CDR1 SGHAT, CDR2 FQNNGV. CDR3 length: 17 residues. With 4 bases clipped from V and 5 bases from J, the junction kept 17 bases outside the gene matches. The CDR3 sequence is CASSSVRNLGAGDEQYF. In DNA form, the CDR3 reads TGTGCCAGCAGCTCCGTACGAAACCTAGGCGCGGGGGACGAGCAGTACTTC.

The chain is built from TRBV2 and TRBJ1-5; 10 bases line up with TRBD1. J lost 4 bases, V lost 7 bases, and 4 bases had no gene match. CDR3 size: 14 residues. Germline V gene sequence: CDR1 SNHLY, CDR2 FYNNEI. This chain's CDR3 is CASNRDRGNQPQHF. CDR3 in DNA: TGTGCCAGCAACCGGGACAGGGGAAATCAGCCCCAGCATTTT.

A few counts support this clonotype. The CDR3 protein is CASSPLKDRVPYGYTF. The CDR3 coding sequence is TGTGCCAGCTCACCACTGAAGGACAGGGTTCCCTATGGCTACACCTTC. The chain carries TRBV18 and TRBJ1-2, with 8 bases aligning to TRBD1. The germline V gene encodes CDR1 KGHSH and CDR2 LQKENI. The trim removed 1 base at V and 4 bases at J, leaving 8 bases unmatched. This CDR3 spans 16 amino acids.

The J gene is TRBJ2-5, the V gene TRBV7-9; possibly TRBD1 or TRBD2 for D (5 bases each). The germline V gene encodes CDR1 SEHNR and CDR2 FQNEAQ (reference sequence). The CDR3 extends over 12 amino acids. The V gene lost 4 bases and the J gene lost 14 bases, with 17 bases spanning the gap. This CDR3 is CASSSEGTSHYF. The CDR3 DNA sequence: TGTGCCAGCAGCTCAGAGGGGACCAGCCATTACTTC.